This TCR beta chain was sequenced in a study of T cell responses to AZD1222 COVID-19 vaccine. Points from the study as a whole: The sample set comprised mostly white British donors with more females, and clonal diversity was possibly underestimated. Just five to seven people given AZD1222 tested seropositive at baseline.

Assay: immunoSEQ multiplex PCR; the TCRdb copy retains only in-frame clones and omits some. The sample shows about 150,000 clones, around 90% of them seen only once. Second-dose timings of about 4 or about 12 weeks were pooled. Comments on this clone: The target antigen is unknown.

The CDR3 contains 15 residues. Trimming shortened V by 0 bases and J by 6 bases, and 13 bases separated the two germline ends. Germline V gives CDR1 SGHRS, CDR2 YFSETQ. The source is an adult who received the AZD1222 COVID-19 vaccine. This sample comprised peripheral blood, obtained 28 days after the second AZD1222 dose. J is TRBJ1-3 and V is TRBV5-1, with D unresolved. CDR3 sequence reads: CASSLAPDRVNTIYF. CDR3 bases: TGCGCCAGCAGCTTGGCCCCAGATCGTGTAAACACCATATATTTT.